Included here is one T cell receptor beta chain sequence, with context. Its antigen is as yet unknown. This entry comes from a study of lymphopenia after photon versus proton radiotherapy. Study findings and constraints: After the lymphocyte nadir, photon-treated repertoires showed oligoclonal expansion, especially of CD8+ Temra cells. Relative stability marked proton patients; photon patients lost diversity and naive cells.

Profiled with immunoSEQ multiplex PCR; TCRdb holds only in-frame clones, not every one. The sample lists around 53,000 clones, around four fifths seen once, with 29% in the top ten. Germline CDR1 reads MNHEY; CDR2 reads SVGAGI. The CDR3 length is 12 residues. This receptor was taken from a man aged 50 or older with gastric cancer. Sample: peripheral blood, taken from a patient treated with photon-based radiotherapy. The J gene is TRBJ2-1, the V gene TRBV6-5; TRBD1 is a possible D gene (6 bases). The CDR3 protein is CATGFYYNEQFF. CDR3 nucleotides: TGTGCTACAGGGTTCTACTACAATGAGCAGTTCTTC.